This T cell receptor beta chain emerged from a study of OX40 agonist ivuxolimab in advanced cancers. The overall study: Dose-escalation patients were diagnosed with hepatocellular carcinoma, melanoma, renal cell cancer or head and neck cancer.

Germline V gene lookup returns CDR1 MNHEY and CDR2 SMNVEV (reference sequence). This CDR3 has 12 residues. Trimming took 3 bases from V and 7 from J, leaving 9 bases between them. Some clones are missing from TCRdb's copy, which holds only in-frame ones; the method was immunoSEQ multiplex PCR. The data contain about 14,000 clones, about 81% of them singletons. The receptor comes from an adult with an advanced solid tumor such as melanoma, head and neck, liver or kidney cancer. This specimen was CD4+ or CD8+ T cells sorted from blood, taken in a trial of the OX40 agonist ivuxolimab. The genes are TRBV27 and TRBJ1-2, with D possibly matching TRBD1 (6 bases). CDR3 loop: CASSFDRRGYTF. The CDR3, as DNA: TGTGCCAGCAGTTTCGACAGGCGTGGCTACACCTTC.